This note documents a single T cell receptor beta chain sequence. No antigen is known for it. A junction end diverges from the germline sequence, so it may reflect a read error. Germline CDR1 and CDR2: LNHNV and YYDKDF (reference sequence). The CDR3 extends over 14 amino acids. These data originate in a study of shared clonotypes between healthy human individuals. Study-wide background: Donor ages ranged 18 to 49 years: a couple of women, a few men. Overall study results and limits: Shared across four donors were around 5% of the naive CD4 clonotypes. The study found lower generation probabilities in non-shared clonotypes than in those shared by all four donors.

In the original processing: Filtering differed since immunoSEQ provided only junctions, with no quality scores. Profiling relied on immunoSEQ multiplex PCR, and the TCRdb table lists in-frame clones only, not all of them. V and J calls and clone size are copied from that table; D and trimming were computed from the DNA. The data show about 1.5 million clones, with 98% seen just once and 0.4% to 0.45% held by the top ten. This clonotype was sampled from a man aged 25-40 years in good health. The chain combines TRBV15 with TRBJ2-7; the D call may be TRBD1 or TRBD2 (6 bases each). The sample consisted of naive CD4+ T cells sorted from blood. Regarding subset: CD45RA+ positively selected. CDR3 sequence reads: CATSREGGLGYADF. For the CDR3, the DNA is TGTGCCACCAGCAGAGAGGGGGGCCTGGGGTACGCAGACTTC. The whole variable domain, remainder taken from reference TRBV15 and TRBJ2-7, is DAMVIQNPRYQVTQFGKPVTLSCSQTLNHNVMYWYQQKSSQAPKLLFHYYDKDFNNEADTPDNFQSRRPNTSFCFLDIRSPGLGDTAMYLCATSREGGLGYADFGPGTRLTVT.